A single sample gave rise to the 19 T cell receptor beta chains below, sequenced in a study of blood T cell repertoires in COVID-19. Here immunoSEQ multiplex PCR was the method, and the copy in TCRdb shows in-frame clones only, minus some. The table has roughly 190,000 clones, 70% to 90% seen once. Sequencing input: peripheral blood. These receptors originate from an elderly woman in a cohort sampled during active or convalescent COVID-19.

This clone was seen only a few times. This chain links TRBV12-3 or TRBV12-4 with TRBJ1-3, with no clear D. The CDR3 totals 13 residues. With 7 bases removed from V and 7 bases from J, the gap between germline ends came to 14 bases. CDR3: CASTPGLTNTIYF. The CDR3 DNA follows: TGTGCCAGCACCCCTGGGCTGACCAACACCATATATTTT.

The chain recombines TRBV11-3 with TRBJ1-2, with a tentative D call TRBD1 (5 bases). From germline, CDR1 is SGHNT and CDR2 YENEEA. The length of the CDR3 is 15 residues. Trimming cost V 2 bases and J 0 bases, with 10 bases left between them. The CDR3 sequence is CASSLSGGANYGYTF. The CDR3, as DNA: TGTGCCAGCAGCTTATCGGGGGGGGCTAACTATGGCTACACCTTC.

In this sample, this clone turned up once. V is TRBV4-1 and J is TRBJ2-3; the match to TRBD2 covers 15 bases. This CDR3 contains 17 residues. V dropped 0 bases and J dropped 7; count of bases not matched to a gene: 5. Looked up from germline, CDR1 is MGHRA and CDR2 is YSYEKL. CDR3 region: CASSQELGTSGGNTQYF. The CDR3 nucleotides are TGCGCCAGCAGCCAAGAACTCGGGACTAGCGGGGGGAATACGCAGTATTTT.

The chain couples TRBV30 to TRBJ1-1; D is perhaps TRBD1 (6 bases). The CDR3 runs to 13 residues. With 1 base removed from V and 5 bases from J, the gap between germline ends came to 11 bases. From germline, CDR1 is GTSNPN and CDR2 SVGIG (reference sequence). CDR3 protein: CAWSEGGRTEAFF. CDR3 in DNA: TGTGCCTGGAGTGAGGGGGGGCGAACTGAAGCTTTCTTT. Variable domain in full (rest from reference TRBV30 and TRBJ1-1): SQTIHQWPATLVQPVGSPLSLECTVEGTSNPNLYWYRQAAGRGLQLLFYSVGIGQISSEVPQNLSASRPQDRQFILSSKKLLLSDSGFYLCAWSEGGRTEAFFGQGTRLTVV.

The CDR3 nucleotides read TGTGCCGGGGGACAGGCTTCCTACAATGAGCAGTTCTTC. Protein sequence: CAGGQASYNEQFF. The V gene is TRBV28, the J gene TRBJ2-1; 8 bases are a match to TRBD1. CDR3 size: 13 residues. V was pared by 11 bases and J by 1 base, with 4 bases of the junction left unmatched. The germline V gene has CDR1 MDHEN and CDR2 SYDVKM.

The J gene is TRBJ1-5, the V gene TRBV7-2, with 10 bases identical to TRBD1. CDR1 is SGHTA and CDR2 is FQGNSA in the germline V gene. Germline trimming cut 1 base from V and 7 bases from J; bases unmatched to any gene: 7. The CDR3 spans 16 residues. CDR3 amino acids: CASSLVWETGGQPQHF. In nucleotides, the CDR3 is TGTGCCAGCAGCTTAGTTTGGGAGACAGGGGGCCAGCCCCAGCATTTT.

The genes are TRBV6-1 and TRBJ2-5; 7 nucleotides match TRBD1. After removal of 2 bases from V and 4 bases from J, the junction contained 10 bases not matched to a gene. The CDR3 contains 16 residues. Germline V gene sequence: CDR1 MNHNS, CDR2 SASEGT. Here the CDR3 reads CASSEQGVLSGETQYF. The CDR3 DNA reads as TGTGCCAGCAGTGAACAGGGGGTTCTTAGTGGAGAGACCCAGTACTTC.

The V and J genes are TRBV19 and TRBJ1-1; 10 positions match TRBD1. This CDR3 has 14 residues. Trimming cost V 7 bases and J 4 bases; bases outside gene matches: 6. Per the germline V gene, CDR1 is LNHDA and CDR2 is SQIVND (reference sequence). CDR3 residues: CASTRQGAPTEAFF. The CDR3 region has the DNA TGTGCCAGTACCCGACAGGGGGCGCCCACTGAAGCTTTCTTT.

The rearrangement joins TRBV5-4 to TRBJ2-5; maybe TRBD2 (6 bases). The length of the CDR3 is 15 residues. The V gene lost 2 bases and the J gene lost 6 bases, with 17 bases spanning the gap. Germline CDR1 reads SGHNT; CDR2 reads YYREEE (reference sequence). The CDR3, as DNA: TGTGCCAGCAGCTTCCCCGGGGACTTCCGGAAGACCCAGTACTTC. Its protein is CASSFPGDFRKTQYF.

The V and J genes are TRBV27 and TRBJ2-1, with 9 nucleotides matching TRBD2. The CDR3 covers 14 residues. V was clipped by 4 bases and J by 4 bases; unmatched bases: 2. Per the germline V gene, CDR1 is MNHEY and CDR2 is SMNVEV (reference sequence). The CDR3 loop reads CASSWTSEYNEQFF. The CDR3 coding sequence is TGTGCCAGCAGTTGGACTAGCGAGTACAATGAGCAGTTCTTC.

The V gene is TRBV11-2, the J gene TRBJ1-2; tentative D call: TRBD1 (6 bases). Germline V CDR1 and CDR2: SGHAT, FQNNGV. V lost 0 bases and J 1 base, leaving 12 bases between the germline ends. The CDR3 extends over 16 amino acids. CDR3 residues: CASSLDTQGINYGYTF. The CDR3 bases are TGTGCCAGCAGCTTAGATACCCAGGGGATTAACTATGGCTACACCTTC.

In its sample, this clone was seen once. J is TRBJ1-2 and V is TRBV4-1; TRBD1 agrees at 7 bases. Germline-derived CDR1 and CDR2 are MGHRA and YSYEKL. The CDR3 contains 14 residues. Trimming at V came to 4 bases and at J to 1 base, leaving 3 bases not matched to a gene. The CDR3 DNA reads TGCGCCAGCAGCCGAGGGACAGATAACTATGGCTACACCTTC. It encodes CASSRGTDNYGYTF.

The chain uses TRBV27 and TRBJ2-1, with 9 bases that match TRBD1. Unmatched junction bases numbered 11, after V lost 7 bases and J lost 7 bases. The CDR3 spans 15 residues. Germline V gene lookup returns CDR1 MNHEY and CDR2 SMNVEV (reference sequence). CDR3 amino acids: CASTMWGQGGNEQFF. DNA for the CDR3: TGTGCCAGCACCATGTGGGGACAGGGAGGAAATGAGCAGTTCTTC.

The genes are TRBV5-1 and TRBJ2-3; TRBD2 matches 7 bases. Germline CDR1 reads SGHRS; CDR2 reads YFSETQ. CDR3 size: 14 residues. J lost 0 bases, V lost 3 bases, and 1 base had no gene match. The CDR3 coding sequence is TGCGCCAGCAGCTCCGGGGGGAGCACAGATACGCAGTATTTT. Encoded protein: CASSSGGSTDTQYF.

The chain recombines TRBV2 with TRBJ2-1; 8 bases align to TRBD1. The CDR3 sequence is 14 residues long. The ends lost 4 bases at V and 5 bases at J; junction bases unmatched: 4. CDR1 and CDR2 from the germline V gene are SNHLY and FYNNEI. The CDR3 bases are TGTGCCAGCAGTGTTAGGACAGGGAACAATGAGCAGTTCTTC. This sequence encodes CASSVRTGNNEQFF.

The V gene is TRBV3-1 (or the pseudogene TRBV3-2), the J gene TRBJ1-1; D unclear. The ends were cut back, 2 bases at V and 1 base at J, with 8 bases in the middle. Germline CDR1 LGHDT, CDR2 YNNKEL (reference sequence). CDR3 length: 14 amino acids. The CDR3 region has the DNA TGTGCCAGCAGCCAATCGCTAACGAACACTGAAGCTTTCTTT. It encodes CASSQSLTNTEAFF.

The J gene is TRBJ1-5, the V gene TRBV19; 11 bases are a match to TRBD1. Germline V CDR1 and CDR2: LNHDA, SQIVND (reference sequence). The CDR3 sequence is 17 residues long. Trimming took 3 bases from V and 2 from J; bases not matched to a gene: 6. CDR3 amino acids: CASSIFQDRGRNQPQHF. CDR3 DNA: TGTGCCAGTAGTATTTTCCAGGACAGGGGGCGCAATCAGCCCCAGCATTTT.

The CDR3 is CASTIGRGTDTQYF. The CDR3 region has the DNA TGTGCCAGCACCATCGGACGGGGGACAGATACGCAGTATTTT. The chain couples TRBV5-8 to TRBJ2-3; D perhaps matches TRBD2 (6 bases). The V gene's germline CDR1 is SGHTS and CDR2 YDEGEE. This CDR3 is built from 14 residues. V was cut by 6 bases and J by 3 bases, with 14 bases left in between. Full variable domain (remainder filled in from reference TRBV5-8 and TRBJ2-3): EAGVTQSPTHLIKTRGQQATLRCSPISGHTSVYWYQQALGLGLQFLLWYDEGEERNRGNFPPRFSGRQFPNYSSELNVNALELEDSALYLCASTIGRGTDTQYFGPGTRLTVL.

The chain has TRBV4-3 and TRBJ2-1, with a weak D call TRBD2 (5 bases). This CDR3 spans 13 amino acids. Germline values: CDR1 LGHNA, CDR2 YSLEER. The V end lost 0 bases, the J end lost 12 bases, and 12 bases lay between the germline ends. In DNA, the CDR3 is TGCGCCAGCAGCCAAGAAGGGCTACTAGGGCAGTTCTTC. It is translated as CASSQEGLLGQFF.